This is a list of T cell receptor beta chains from one sample in a study of blood T cell repertoires in COVID-19. Sequencing was performed with immunoSEQ multiplex PCR; in TCRdb, only in-frame clones are kept and a portion is missing. Among 280,000 or so clones, about 85% were seen once, and the ten largest hold around 2.3%. Input material: PBMCs or T cells enriched from blood (not recorded which). The receptors were gathered from a woman in her forties or fifties who had recovered from COVID-19. The CDR3 runs from the conserved cysteine through the conserved F or W. Fields, in order: V gene, clone size, J gene, D gene, CDR3 length, CDR3 protein, CDR3 DNA. The D gene is left open where the match is weak. Size is stated for part of the rows, as once, few or many counts, or as a class when the clone is expanded.

>TRBV5-4|-|TRBJ1-3|-|15
CASSKTVSSGNTIYF
TGTGCCAGCAGCAAGACTGTCAGCTCTGGAAACACCATATATTTT
>TRBV10-1|-|TRBJ2-2|TRBD1|17
CASSESGQGSYTGELFF
TGCGCCAGCAGTGAGTCGGGACAGGGGTCTTACACCGGGGAGCTGTTTTTT
>TRBV2|few|TRBJ1-1|-|15
CASSEWGRRNTEAFF
TGTGCCAGCAGTGAATGGGGCAGGAGGAACACTGAAGCTTTCTTT
>TRBV9|-|TRBJ1-2|-|16
CASSVTSGAQDYGYTF
TGTGCCAGCAGCGTAACATCAGGCGCCCAAGATTATGGCTACACCTTC
>TRBV10-3|-|TRBJ2-3|TRBD2|17
CAIRSPYLAGGTDTQYF
TGTGCCATCAGATCCCCCTACTTAGCGGGAGGGACAGATACGCAGTATTTT
>TRBV18|-|TRBJ2-7|TRBD1|16
CASSPTPGQGTYEQYF
TGTGCCAGCTCACCCACGCCGGGACAGGGGACCTACGAGCAGTACTTC
>TRBV11-3|-|TRBJ2-1|-|14
CASSKQGSYNEQFF
TGTGCCAGCAGCAAGCAGGGCTCCTACAATGAGCAGTTCTTC
>TRBV12-3/TRBV12-4|-|TRBJ1-1|-|13
CASTHLVATEAFF
TGTGCCAGCACCCACCTCGTAGCGACTGAAGCTTTCTTT
>TRBV3-1/TRBV3-2|-|TRBJ2-2|TRBD2|17
CASSQGYSGSGTGELFF
TGTGCCAGCAGCCAAGGGTATAGCGGGAGTGGCACCGGGGAGCTGTTTTTT
>TRBV19|-|TRBJ1-2|TRBD1|14
CASSSDRVSYGYTF
TGTGCCAGTAGTTCGGACAGGGTATCATATGGCTACACCTTC
>TRBV16|-|TRBJ2-3|-|14
CASSQGQQTDTQYF
TGTGCCAGCAGCCAAGGACAACAGACGGATACGCAGTATTTT
>TRBV4-1|once|TRBJ1-6|-|13
CASSQALSSPLHF
TGCGCCAGCAGCCAAGCGCTTAGCTCACCCCTCCACTTT
>TRBV19|-|TRBJ1-1|TRBD1|15
CASSPRDRRDTEAFF
TGTGCCAGTAGTCCCCGGGACAGGAGGGACACTGAAGCTTTCTTT
>TRBV4-3|-|TRBJ1-1|-|17
CASSQPTLGGGNTEAFF
TGCGCCAGCAGCCAGCCCACACTCGGCGGGGGGAACACTGAAGCTTTCTTT
>TRBV19|few|TRBJ1-1|-|12
CASRWGVTEAFF
TGTGCCAGCAGGTGGGGGGTTACTGAAGCTTTCTTT
>TRBV28|-|TRBJ2-6|-|18
CASSLWSPGDSGANVLTF
TGTGCCAGCAGTTTATGGTCGCCAGGGGACTCTGGGGCCAACGTCCTGACTTTC
>TRBV28|-|TRBJ1-5|-|14
CASSPSSPGKPQHF
TGTGCCAGCAGTCCCAGTAGCCCGGGGAAGCCCCAGCATTTT
>TRBV4-1|-|TRBJ2-1|TRBD2|19
CASSLPGLAGGGTYNEQFF
TGCGCCAGCAGCCTTCCGGGACTAGCGGGAGGGGGTACCTACAATGAGCAGTTCTTC
>TRBV7-9|-|TRBJ2-7|-|14
CASSLVDWPSEQYF
TGTGCCAGCAGCTTAGTAGACTGGCCCTCGGAGCAGTACTTC
>TRBV4-2|-|TRBJ1-6|-|14
CASSQDGGNSPLHF
TGTGCCAGCAGCCAAGACGGGGGGAATTCACCCCTCCACTTT
>TRBV3-1/TRBV3-2|few|TRBJ2-1|-|16
CASSPSTTAGRNEQFF
TGTGCCAGCAGCCCTTCGACGACGGCAGGGCGCAATGAGCAGTTCTTC
>TRBV28|-|TRBJ1-5|-|14
CASSFGGADQPQHF
TGTGCCAGCAGTTTTGGGGGGGCTGATCAGCCCCAGCATTTT
>TRBV19|-|TRBJ1-3|TRBD1|16
CASKQRQGTPGNTIYF
TGTGCCAGCAAACAAAGACAGGGAACGCCCGGAAACACCATATATTTT
>TRBV4-2|-|TRBJ1-2|-|16
CASSQAHGQPNYGYTF
TGTGCCAGCAGCCAAGCACACGGACAACCTAACTATGGCTACACCTTC
>TRBV19|-|TRBJ1-5|TRBD1|14
CASSVQGENQPQHF
TGTGCCAGTAGTGTCCAGGGGGAGAATCAGCCCCAGCATTTT
>TRBV6-5|-|TRBJ1-2|-|12
CASSSDWRGYTF
TGTGCCAGCAGTTCCGACTGGCGTGGCTACACCTTC